These T cell receptor beta chains were read from a single sample in a study of blood T cell repertoires in COVID-19. The assay was immunoSEQ multiplex PCR, and TCRdb's table has in-frame clones only and misses some. The data hold about 56,000 clones, with 84% observed a single time. Sequencing input: peripheral blood. All receptors come from a woman aged 80 or over with acute or convalescent COVID-19. The CDR3 runs from the conserved cysteine through the conserved F or W. D genes are given only for firm matches. Rows may omit the clone size; those that give it use once, few, many or a size class.

V,D,size,J,CDR3,DNA
TRBV5-1,TRBD2,.,TRBJ2-1,CASSLSTAGGSSEQFF,TGCGCCAGCAGCTTGTCGACAGCGGGGGGATCGTCTGAGCAGTTCTTC
TRBV6-5,.,.,TRBJ2-5,CASSSRGGEETQYF,TGTGCCAGCAGTTCCCGGGGCGGGGAAGAGACCCAGTACTTC
TRBV11-2,.,.,TRBJ2-5,CASSRDQETQYF,TGTGCCAGCAGCCGCGACCAAGAGACCCAGTACTTC
TRBV7-2,TRBD2,.,TRBJ2-1,CASSLAVGLAGVYNEQFF,TGTGCCAGCAGCTTAGCCGTGGGACTAGCGGGGGTTTACAATGAGCAGTTCTTC
TRBV6-1,.,.,TRBJ1-2,CASSEQTGYGYTF,TGTGCCAGCAGTGAGCAGACAGGTTATGGCTACACCTTC
TRBV6-1,TRBD1,.,TRBJ1-5,CASRTDRANQPQHF,TGTGCCAGCAGGACCGACAGGGCCAATCAGCCCCAGCATTTT
TRBV19,TRBD1,.,TRBJ1-2,CASSEGQGTSGYTF,TGTGCCAGTAGCGAGGGACAGGGGACGAGTGGCTACACCTTC
TRBV30,TRBD1,few,TRBJ1-1,CAYNKGALGPHTEAFF,TGTGCCTATAACAAGGGGGCCCTGGGACCCCACACTGAAGCTTTCTTT
TRBV5-6,.,.,TRBJ1-2,CASSYGTYNYGYTF,TGTGCCAGCAGCTATGGGACATATAACTATGGCTACACCTTC
TRBV18,TRBD1,.,TRBJ2-7,CASSVGQGDEQYF,TGTGCCAGCTCCGTGGGACAGGGTGACGAGCAGTACTTC
TRBV9,TRBD1,.,TRBJ1-2,CASSGLDRADYGYTF,TGTGCCAGCAGCGGCCTAGACAGGGCCGACTATGGCTACACCTTC
TRBV25-1,.,few,TRBJ2-7,CASSDNRAAYEQYF,TGTGCCAGCAGTGACAACAGGGCCGCCTACGAGCAGTACTTC
TRBV6-5,TRBD1,.,TRBJ1-3,CASSSDRGSGNTIYF,TGTGCCAGCAGTTCCGACAGGGGCTCTGGAAACACCATATATTTT
TRBV11-2,TRBD2,.,TRBJ2-5,CASSTSRLAGVETQYF,TGTGCCAGCAGCACTAGTCGCCTAGCGGGGGTTGAGACCCAGTACTTC
TRBV16,TRBD1,.,TRBJ1-2,CASSQSSRQGADYGYTF,TGTGCCAGCAGCCAATCGAGTAGGCAGGGGGCGGACTATGGCTACACCTTC
TRBV5-1,.,.,TRBJ2-5,CASSRIQGQETQYF,TGCGCCAGCAGTCGTATACAGGGTCAAGAGACCCAGTACTTC
TRBV5-1,TRBD1,.,TRBJ1-3,CASSPRTGAGNTIYF,TGCGCCAGCAGCCCCCGGACAGGGGCTGGAAACACCATATATTTT
TRBV12-3/TRBV12-4,.,.,TRBJ1-1,CASSLRQDTEAFF,TGTGCCAGCAGTTTAAGGCAGGACACTGAAGCTTTCTTT
TRBV29-1,TRBD1,.,TRBJ2-2,CSARTGTGNTGELFF,TGCAGCGCAAGAACCGGGACAGGGAACACCGGGGAGCTGTTTTTT
TRBV3-1/TRBV3-2,.,.,TRBJ1-1,CASSRGGTEAFF,TGTGCCAGCAGCCGGGGAGGCACTGAAGCTTTCTTT
TRBV5-1,TRBD1,.,TRBJ2-3,CASSLETGYPDTQYF,TGCGCCAGCAGCTTGGAGACAGGGTACCCAGATACGCAGTATTTT
TRBV5-1,.,.,TRBJ2-3,CASSYGGPTDTQYF,TGCGCCAGCAGCTACGGGGGGCCCACAGATACGCAGTATTTT
TRBV2,TRBD2,.,TRBJ2-1,CASRIAGSYNEQFF,TGTGCCAGCAGAATAGCGGGATCCTACAATGAGCAGTTCTTC
TRBV9,TRBD1,.,TRBJ2-2,CASSALGQVNTGELFF,TGTGCCAGCAGCGCCTTAGGACAGGTCAACACCGGGGAGCTGTTTTTT
TRBV5-1,TRBD2,.,TRBJ2-4,CASRAGEGNIQYF,TGCGCCAGCCGAGCGGGGGAGGGGAACATTCAGTACTTC
TRBV7-9,.,.,TRBJ2-3,CASAPGRGRGSSDTQYF,TGTGCCAGCGCCCCGGGAAGGGGGAGGGGATCATCGGATACGCAGTATTTT
TRBV2,.,once,TRBJ2-1,CASSTETGPPGGNEQFF,TGTGCCAGCAGCACAGAAACGGGCCCCCCTGGGGGGAATGAGCAGTTCTTC
TRBV20-1,TRBD1,few,TRBJ1-3,CSAQQGDTIYF,TGCAGTGCGCAACAGGGGGACACCATATATTTT
TRBV11-3,TRBD2,once,TRBJ2-5,CASSLGSGAASETQYF,TGTGCCAGCAGCTTAGGTAGCGGGGCTGCTTCAGAGACCCAGTACTTC
TRBV12-5,TRBD1,once,TRBJ2-2,CARGGTGDTGELFF,TGTGCCCGCGGCGGGACAGGGGACACCGGGGAGCTGTTTTTT
TRBV30,.,.,TRBJ2-7,CAWSALGRPTGEQYF,TGTGCCTGGAGTGCACTAGGACGGCCGACGGGGGAGCAGTACTTC
TRBV27,TRBD1,.,TRBJ2-7,CASSFSGTAQLEYF,TGTGCCAGCAGTTTTTCCGGGACAGCTCAACTGGAGTACTTC